Presented here are 19 T cell receptor beta chains from one specimen sequenced in a study of T cell repertoires in cytomegalovirus infection. TCRdb used MiXCR to reprocess the reads, holding one entry per CDR3 protein. The table records 310,000 or so distinct CDR3 sequences, around a sixth of them present only once. Sequencing used PBMCs. Receptor source: a human donor in good health (CMV status not recorded). Some clones in this sample may be carry-over from other donors' samples.

The chain combines TRBV27 with TRBJ2-3; no firm D call. This CDR3 has 14 amino acids. CDR1 and CDR2 from the germline V gene are MNHEY and SMNVEV (reference sequence). V was shortened by 3 bases and J by 4 bases, with 11 bases between the two germline ends. The CDR3 DNA follows: TGTGCCAGCAGTTTGTCGGCTAGTTCAGATACGCAGTATTTT. Translating it yields CASSLSASSDTQYF.

This clonotype was recorded a few times. V gene TRBV5-1 combines with J gene TRBJ2-2, with 7 bases aligning to TRBD1. CDR1 is SGHRS, CDR2 YFSETQ, per germline. Losses at the gene ends were 2 bases for V and 7 bases for J; bases not matched to a gene: 5. CDR3 length: 14 amino acids. CDR3 nucleotides: TGCGCCAGCAGCTTTCGGACAGGCCTCGGGGAGCTGTTTTTT. Its protein product is CASSFRTGLGELFF. The whole variable domain, remainder taken from reference TRBV5-1 and TRBJ2-2, is KAGVTQTPRYLIKTRGQQVTLSCSPISGHRSVSWYQQTPGQGLQFLFEYFSETQRNKGNFPGRFSGRQFSNSRSEMNVSTLELGDSALYLCASSFRTGLGELFFGEGSRLTVL.

This clonotype appeared many times. The chain uses TRBV7-9 and TRBJ1-2; 7 bases are a match to TRBD1. Germline V gene sequence: CDR1 SEHNR, CDR2 FQNEAQ (reference sequence). After removal of 0 bases from V and 4 bases from J, the junction contained 11 bases not matched to a gene. The CDR3 spans 17 residues. CDR3 coding DNA: TGTGCCAGCAGCTTAGCACAACGAAATACAGGGGCCTATGGCTACACCTTC. The encoded protein is CASSLAQRNTGAYGYTF.

This clonotype has only a few counts. This rearrangement joins TRBV2 to TRBJ1-5; D might be TRBD1 (6 bases). Trimming stripped 6 bases from V and 2 bases from J, with 14 bases between. The V gene's germline CDR1 is SNHLY and CDR2 FYNNEI. The CDR3 spans 15 residues. The CDR3 DNA reads as TGTGCCAGCAGAGGTGTAGAGGGGGGCAATCAGCCCCAGCATTTT. Translation gives CASRGVEGGNQPQHF.

This clonotype came up a few times. The genes are TRBV5-8 and TRBJ2-7; TRBD1 agrees at 11 bases. There are 15 residues in the CDR3. V shed 4 bases and J 3 bases; nucleotides not matched to a gene: 6. Germline V CDR1 and CDR2: SGHTS, YDEGEE. Here the CDR3 reads CASSIGQGAIYEQYF. The CDR3 DNA sequence: TGTGCCAGCAGCATAGGACAGGGGGCTATCTACGAGCAGTACTTC.

The rearrangement uses TRBV2 and TRBJ1-5; TRBD1 matches at 7 bases. V was clipped by 5 bases and J by 3 bases; unmatched bases: 4. CDR1 and CDR2 from the germline V gene are SNHLY and FYNNEI. The CDR3 runs to 14 residues. This CDR3 is CASSKDRFNQPQHF. The CDR3 nucleotides are TGTGCCAGCAGTAAGGACAGGTTCAATCAGCCCCAGCATTTT.

V and J are TRBV5-1 and TRBJ2-5, with D hard to call. V was trimmed by 4 bases and J by 1 base, leaving 8 bases between them. Germline values: CDR1 SGHRS, CDR2 YFSETQ. The CDR3 spans 13 residues. CDR3 coding DNA: TGCGCCAGCAGCAATGGGGTCCAAGAGACCCAGTACTTC. This sequence encodes CASSNGVQETQYF.

The chain employs TRBV7-9 and TRBJ2-7; TRBD2 might be the D (6 bases). CDR1 and CDR2 (germline): SEHNR, FQNEAQ (reference sequence). Deletions cut 2 bases from V and 5 bases from J, with 16 bases between. The CDR3 loop spans 15 amino acids. For the CDR3, the DNA is TGTGCCAGCAGCTTATGGGACTTGATCAACGACGAGCAGTACTTC. This encodes CASSLWDLINDEQYF.

This clonotype was found many times. The chain is built from TRBV11-3 and TRBJ2-6; D possibly corresponds to TRBD1 (6 bases). With 4 bases removed from V and 0 bases from J, the gap between germline ends came to 7 bases. From germline, CDR1 is SGHNT and CDR2 YENEEA. CDR3 length: 15 amino acids. The CDR3 nucleotides are TGTGCCAGCAGCTCGGACAGCTCTGGGGCCAACGTCCTGACTTTC. Encoded protein: CASSSDSSGANVLTF.

The V and J genes are TRBV6-2 or TRBV6-3 and TRBJ1-1; 7 bases match TRBD1. Trimming cost V 4 bases and J 0 bases; bases outside gene matches: 14. Germline V gene sequence: CDR1 MNHEY, CDR2 SVGEGT. This CDR3 is 18 amino acids long. Here the CDR3 DNA reads TGTGCCAGCAGTTCAAGGATTCGGGACAGTATCATGAACACTGAAGCTTTCTTT. Translated, it gives CASSSRIRDSIMNTEAFF.

This clonotype was detected ten times or more. V and J are TRBV7-2 and TRBJ1-3, with D hard to call. V was clipped by 1 base and J by 0 bases, with 13 bases between them. The CDR3 extends over 17 amino acids. Germline CDR1 SGHTA, CDR2 FQGNSA. CDR3 loop: CASSLVSGRGSGNTIYF. The CDR3 nucleotides read TGTGCCAGCAGCTTAGTTTCGGGCAGAGGCTCTGGAAACACCATATATTTT.

This clonotype has a count of ten or more. Its ends do not fully match the called genes, so a read error is possible. The rearrangement links TRBV4-1 to TRBJ2-3; 13 bases map to TRBD2. CDR1 is MGHRA and CDR2 is YSYEKL in the germline V gene. This CDR3 region has 16 residues. CDR3 residues: CASSLGLAGSTDTQYF. The CDR3 nucleotides are TGTGCTAGCAGCTTGGGACTAGCGGGATCCACAGATACGCAGTATTTT.

The table lists this clonotype with a few counts. The V and J genes are TRBV28 and TRBJ1-2; a possible D gene is TRBD1 (5 bases). This CDR3 comprises 13 residues. The V and J ends lost 7 bases and 3 bases respectively, with 12 bases between them. Germline CDR1 and CDR2: MDHEN and SYDVKM. For the CDR3, the DNA is TGTGCCAGCATGAGGGGTTACGACTATGGCTACACCTTC. Protein sequence: CASMRGYDYGYTF.

There are many counts of this clonotype. J is TRBJ1-5 and V is TRBV12-3 or TRBV12-4; D perhaps matches TRBD1 (5 bases). This CDR3 region has 14 residues. Deletions cut 7 bases from V and 8 bases from J, with 18 bases between. CDR3 DNA sequence: TGTGCCAGCACCCTGGGGCAGGCCTTGGAGCCCCAGCATTTT. Translated: CASTLGQALEPQHF.

The sample holds a few counts of this clonotype. The V gene is TRBV4-1, the J gene TRBJ1-2; tentative D call: TRBD1 (5 bases). The V end lost 4 bases, the J end lost 8 bases, and 20 bases lay between the germline ends. Germline-derived CDR1 and CDR2 are MGHRA and YSYEKL. The CDR3 has 15 amino acids. The CDR3 is CASSLDSSESWGYTF. CDR3 in DNA: TGCGCCAGCAGCCTTGACAGTTCCGAATCGTGGGGCTACACCTTC.

This clonotype was observed many times. This chain uses TRBV6-5 with TRBJ1-2; a weak D match, TRBD1 (6 bases). The V gene's germline CDR1 is MNHEY and CDR2 SVGAGI. This CDR3 has 19 residues. Trimming shortened V by 0 bases and J by 7 bases, and 27 bases separated the two germline ends. The CDR3 DNA sequence: TGTGCCAGCAGTTACTCCCACCATTCCGCAGACAGGAGGAGCGGTGGCTACACCTTC. Translation gives CASSYSHHSADRRSGGYTF.

The chain recombines TRBV20-1 with TRBJ2-3, with 12 bases aligning to TRBD2. V was pared by 3 bases and J by 4 bases, with 5 bases of the junction left unmatched. The CDR3 has 15 residues. Germline lookup yields CDR1 DFQATT and CDR2 SNEGSKA (reference sequence). CDR3 protein: CSASWLAGGPDTQYF. The DNA of the CDR3 is TGCAGTGCTAGTTGGCTAGCGGGGGGGCCAGATACGCAGTATTTT.

The count of this clonotype is one. The genes are TRBV6-4 and TRBJ1-1; D gene ambiguous. Germline V gene sequence: CDR1 MRHNA, CDR2 SNTAGT. Trimming stripped 5 bases from V and 0 bases from J, with 7 bases between. This CDR3 is 13 amino acids long. CDR3 bases: TGTGCCAGCAGTTACATAGTGAACACTGAAGCTTTCTTT. Encoded protein: CASSYIVNTEAFF.

The J gene is TRBJ2-5, the V gene TRBV29-1; perhaps D is TRBD1 or TRBD2 (7 bases each). This CDR3 has 14 amino acids. V was shortened by 5 bases and J by 1 base, with 14 bases between the two germline ends. Germline values: CDR1 SQVTM, CDR2 ANQGSEA. CDR3 sequence reads: CSVQGGAFQETQYF. CDR3 DNA: TGCAGCGTTCAGGGGGGGGCCTTCCAAGAGACCCAGTACTTC. The variable domain in full, with the rest retrieved from reference TRBV29-1 and TRBJ2-5, is SAVISQKPSRDICQRGTSLTIQCQVDSQVTMMFWYRQQPGQSLTLIATANQGSEATYESGFVIDKFPISRPNLTFSTLTVSNMSPEDSSIYLCSVQGGAFQETQYFGPGTRLLVL.